This TCR beta chain was sequenced during a study of shared clonotypes between healthy human individuals. Study results and caveats: Sampling involved blood alone; tissue repertoires likely differ.

This clone came up once. Its target is not known. Over several immunoSEQ plates, each subset's genomic DNA was distributed in even portions. Clones were sequenced by immunoSEQ multiplex PCR, and TCRdb holds only the in-frame ones, with some missing. The top ten clones hold approximately 1.1% of a sample with 1.6 million or so clones, around 97% of them seen once. V was clipped by 6 bases and J by 2 bases, with 14 bases between them. Germline V gene lookup returns CDR1 MNHNS and CDR2 SASEGT. This CDR3 comprises 15 residues. Sequencing was carried out using naive CD4+ T cells sorted from blood. Subset here: CD45RA+ positively selected. The chain joins TRBV6-1 to TRBJ1-5, with D uncertain. This sequence originates from a man aged 25 to 45 in good health. The DNA of the CDR3 is TGTGCCAGCAGCCTTGGGAAGGCCGGCAATCAGCCCCAGCATTTT. Translating gives CASSLGKAGNQPQHF.